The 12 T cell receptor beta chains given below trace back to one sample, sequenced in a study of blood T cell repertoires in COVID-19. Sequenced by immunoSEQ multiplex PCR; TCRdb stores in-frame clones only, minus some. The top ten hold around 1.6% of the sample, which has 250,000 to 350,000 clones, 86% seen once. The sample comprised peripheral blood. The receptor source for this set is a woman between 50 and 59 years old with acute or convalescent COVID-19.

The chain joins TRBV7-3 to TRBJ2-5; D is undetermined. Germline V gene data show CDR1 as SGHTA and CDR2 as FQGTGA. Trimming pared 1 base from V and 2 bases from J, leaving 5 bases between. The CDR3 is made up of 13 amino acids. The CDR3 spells CASSLNSQETQYF. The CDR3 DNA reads TGTGCCAGCAGCTTAAACAGTCAAGAGACCCAGTACTTC.

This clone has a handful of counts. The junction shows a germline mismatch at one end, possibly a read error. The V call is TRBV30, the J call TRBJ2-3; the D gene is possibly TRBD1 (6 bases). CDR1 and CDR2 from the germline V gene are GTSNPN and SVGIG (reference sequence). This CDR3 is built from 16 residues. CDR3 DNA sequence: TGTGCCTGGAGTCTGAGGTCAGGACAGCTCACATATACGCAGTATTTT. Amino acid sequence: CAWSLRSGQLTYTQYF. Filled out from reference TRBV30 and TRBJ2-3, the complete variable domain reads SQTIHQWPATLVQPVGSPLSLECTVEGTSNPNLYWYRQAAGRGLQLLFYSVGIGQISSEVPQNLSASRPQDRQFILSSKKLLLSDSGFYLCAWSLRSGQLTYTQYFGPGTRLTVL.

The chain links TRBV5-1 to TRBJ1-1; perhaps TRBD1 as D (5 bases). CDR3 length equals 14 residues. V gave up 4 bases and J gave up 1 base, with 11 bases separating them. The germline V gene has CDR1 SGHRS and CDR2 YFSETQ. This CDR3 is CASSPQVTNTEAFF. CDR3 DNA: TGCGCCAGCAGCCCACAGGTTACGAACACTGAAGCTTTCTTT.

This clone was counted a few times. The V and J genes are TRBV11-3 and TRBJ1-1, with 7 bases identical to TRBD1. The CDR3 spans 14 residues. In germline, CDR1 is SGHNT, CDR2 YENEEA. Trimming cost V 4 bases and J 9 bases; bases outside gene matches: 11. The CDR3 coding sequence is TGTGCCAGCAGCTCCTACCGGGACAGAGGACAAGCTTTCTTT. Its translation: CASSSYRDRGQAFF.

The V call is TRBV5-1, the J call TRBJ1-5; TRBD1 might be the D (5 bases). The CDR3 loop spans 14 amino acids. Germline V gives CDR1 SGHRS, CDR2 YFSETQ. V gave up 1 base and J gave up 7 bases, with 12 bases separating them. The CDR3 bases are TGCGCCAGCAGCTTGATTCCGGGGGAACAGCCCCAGCATTTT. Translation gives CASSLIPGEQPQHF.

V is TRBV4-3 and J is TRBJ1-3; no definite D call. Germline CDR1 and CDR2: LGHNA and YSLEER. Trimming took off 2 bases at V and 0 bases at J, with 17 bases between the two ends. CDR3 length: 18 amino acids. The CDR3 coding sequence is TGCGCCAGCAGCCAACTGAACCCGGGATGGAGCTCTGGAAACACCATATATTTT. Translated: CASSQLNPGWSSGNTIYF.

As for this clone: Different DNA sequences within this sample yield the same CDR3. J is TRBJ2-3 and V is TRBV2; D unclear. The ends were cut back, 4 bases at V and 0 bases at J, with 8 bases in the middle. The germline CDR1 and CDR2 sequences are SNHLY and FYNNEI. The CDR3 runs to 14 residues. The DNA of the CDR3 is TGTGCCAGCAGTGCCCTAACTAGCACAGATACGCAGTATTTT. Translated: CASSALTSTDTQYF.

DNA for the CDR3: TGTGCCAGTAGTATTCAGGACGGAGGGATAACTAATGAAAAACTGTTTTTT. It codes for CASSIQDGGITNEKLFF. This chain connects TRBV19 to TRBJ1-4; D unresolved. Trimming removed 3 bases at V and 1 base at J, with 15 bases between. The germline V gene encodes CDR1 LNHDA and CDR2 SQIVND (reference sequence). The CDR3 sequence is 17 residues long.

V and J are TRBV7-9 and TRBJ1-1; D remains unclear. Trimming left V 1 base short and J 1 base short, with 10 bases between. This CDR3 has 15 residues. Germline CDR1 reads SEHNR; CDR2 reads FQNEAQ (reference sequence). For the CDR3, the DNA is TGTGCCAGCAGCTTAGTCGCAGGATCGAACACTGAAGCTTTCTTT. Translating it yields CASSLVAGSNTEAFF.

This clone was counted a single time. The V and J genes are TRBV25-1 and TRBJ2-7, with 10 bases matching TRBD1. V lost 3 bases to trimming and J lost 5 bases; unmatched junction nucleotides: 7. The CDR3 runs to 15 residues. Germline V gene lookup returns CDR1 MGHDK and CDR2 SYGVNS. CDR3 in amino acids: CASSERQGAFDEQYF. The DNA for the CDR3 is TGTGCCAGCAGTGAGAGACAGGGGGCCTTCGACGAGCAGTACTTC.

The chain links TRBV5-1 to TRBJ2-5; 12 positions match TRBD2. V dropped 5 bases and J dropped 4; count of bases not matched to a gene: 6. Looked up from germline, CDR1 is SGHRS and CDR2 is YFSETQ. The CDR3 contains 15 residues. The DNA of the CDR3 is TGCGCCAGCAGTATCCTAGCGGGAGGGGGAGAGACCCAGTACTTC. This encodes CASSILAGGGETQYF.

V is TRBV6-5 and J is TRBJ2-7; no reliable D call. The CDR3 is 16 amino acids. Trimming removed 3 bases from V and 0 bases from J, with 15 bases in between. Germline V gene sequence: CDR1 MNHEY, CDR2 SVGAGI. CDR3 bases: TGTGCCAGCAGTTATTCGGTCAGGCCAAACTCCTACGAGCAGTACTTC. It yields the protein CASSYSVRPNSYEQYF.